This T cell receptor (beta chain) was retrieved from a study of T cells after yellow fever vaccination (dated by TCRdb to the late 2010s). Describing the broader study: The SMART-Seq v4 Ultra Low Input RNA kit was used to prepare libraries from fractions with low cell numbers. To follow T-cell clones before and after both primary and booster YFV17D yellow fever vaccination, bulk TCR alpha and beta repertoires underwent longitudinal sequencing. Two healthy male donors, one aged 18 to 30 and one aged 30 to 40 years, made up the cohort. Blood was collected at multiple timepoints before and after primary and secondary immunization, and bulk PBMC replicates and cell subsets were isolated.

This clonotype was counted many times. The target of this receptor is not known. No much larger clone is present one base from it, and per-base qualities are unavailable. TCR cDNA was synthesized by 5'RACE template switching, through which a universal primer site and unique molecular identifiers were introduced. Priming of cDNA synthesis was performed from both the TCR alpha and TCR beta constant segments. Libraries were amplified in two PCR steps, with sample barcodes and sequencing adapters added in the second step. Libraries were sequenced on Illumina HiSeq 2500 (2x100 bp) or NovaSeq (2x150 bp). Per the authors' processing: Demultiplexing of reads and collapsing into UMI consensus sequences were performed with MIGEC, and V(D)J alignment was carried out with MiXCR. Vaccine-responding clonotypes were identified with edgeR using replicate PBMC samples, with FDR below 0.01 and a log2 fold change above 5 up to day 15 being required. CD4 or CD8 identity was assigned to each bulk clonotype according to whether the clonotype was present at higher abundance in the sequenced CD4 repertoire or the sequenced CD8 repertoire. TCRdb ran its own pipeline on the public reads, namely fastp trimming at Q25 and MiXCR clone calling, and kept in-frame beta chains. Here each entry gathers all rows of one CDR3 protein and keeps the most common genes and DNA. The V and J calls follow TCRdb's processing rather than the paper's. A total of roughly 300,000 distinct CDR3 sequences appear in this sample, around 7% of them only once. Together, the top ten hold about a sixth of the sample.

The intended sense of this specimen's treatment or condition label: live attenuated yellow fever vaccine strain. At each blood-draw timepoint, two biological replicates of bulk PBMCs were collected. A standard Ficoll-Paque protocol was used to isolate PBMCs from peripheral blood. TriZol was used to extract RNA from bulk PBMCs, CD4 and CD8 fractions, and dextramer-positive and dextramer-negative fractions. The paper's findings and limits, for the study overall: The study included only a couple of donors, which limits how far the findings can be generalized. A small share of clonotypes was detected in both CD4 and CD8 compartments, with the overlap likely arising from convergent recombination. Most clones expanded after primary vaccination (96% of CD4 and approximately 90% of CD8) were re-detected after the booster, suggesting that broad memory maintenance occurred. Computational filtering was required because FACS-sorted repertoires could contain abundant contaminating clonotypes from the bulk population. The secondary T-cell response was weaker than the primary response but faster, peaking on day 5 instead of day 15.

From cysteine to phenylalanine, the CDR3 is 14 amino acids long. Only the CDR3 DNA stays, 42 bases, in frame from base 1. The germline ends are 8 bases apart after V is trimmed by 2 bases and J by 3 bases. This clonotype was sampled from a man aged 18 to 29 who received the YFV17D yellow fever vaccine. Rearrangement joined TRBV12-3 or TRBV12-4 to TRBJ1-5; the D gene remains uncertain. The source was PBMCs, collected more than 35 days after the first yellow fever vaccination. The CDR3 sequence is CASSLQVPNQPQHF. The nucleotide sequence reads TGTGCCAGCAGTTTACAGGTTCCCAATCAGCCCCAGCATTTT.